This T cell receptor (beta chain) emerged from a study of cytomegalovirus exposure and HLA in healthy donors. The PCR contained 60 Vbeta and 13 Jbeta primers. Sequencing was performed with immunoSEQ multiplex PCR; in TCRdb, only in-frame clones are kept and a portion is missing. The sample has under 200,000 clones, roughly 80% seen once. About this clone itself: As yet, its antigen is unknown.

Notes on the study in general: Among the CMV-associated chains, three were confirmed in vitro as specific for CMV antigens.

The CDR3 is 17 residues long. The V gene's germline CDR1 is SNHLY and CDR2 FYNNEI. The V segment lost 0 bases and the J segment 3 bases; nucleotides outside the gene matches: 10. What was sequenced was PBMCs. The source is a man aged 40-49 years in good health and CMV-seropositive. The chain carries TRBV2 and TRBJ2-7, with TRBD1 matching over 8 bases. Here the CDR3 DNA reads TGTGCCAGCAGTGAAGCTCGGGGTCAGGGGGCAGTCTACGAGCAGTACTTC. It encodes CASSEARGQGAVYEQYF.